One sample yielded the 20 T cell receptor beta chains listed below, sequenced in a study of T cells in Graves' hyperthyroidism and ophthalmopathy. RNA transcripts gave rise to amplified TCR beta CDR3 regions. The TCR CDR3 first-round RT-PCR relied on the HTBI primer set. One entry per CDR3 protein results from TCRdb running MiXCR on the multiplex PCR reads. This table holds hundreds of thousands of distinct CDR3 sequences, roughly 15% found once. What was sequenced was blood. The receptors derive from a woman aged 18-35 years with Graves' hyperthyroidism.

The CDR3 DNA sequence: TGTGCCAGCAGCTGGGGACTAGCGGGAGGGCGGGAGACAGATACGCAGTATTTT. Its protein is CASSWGLAGGRETDTQYF. The rearrangement joins TRBV7-9 to TRBJ2-3; 16 bases align to TRBD2. This CDR3 has 18 residues. V shed 4 bases and J 3 bases; nucleotides not matched to a gene: 7. Germline V gives CDR1 SEHNR, CDR2 FQNEAQ (reference sequence).

The chain combines TRBV7-8 with TRBJ1-5, with unresolved D. There are 14 residues in the CDR3. CDR1 and CDR2 from the germline V gene are SGHVS and FQNEAQ. V lost 5 bases and J 7 bases, leaving 15 bases between the germline ends. In DNA form, the CDR3 reads TGTGCCAGCAGCCCCCGCGGGATGGGGCAGCCCCAGCATTTT. This codes for CASSPRGMGQPQHF.

In this sample, this clonotype turned up many times. The rearrangement uses TRBV28 and TRBJ2-7; D gene unclear. The germline CDR1 and CDR2 sequences are MDHEN and SYDVKM. There are 12 residues in the CDR3. Trimming took off 4 bases at V and 6 bases at J, with 10 bases between the two ends. The CDR3 nucleotides read TGTGCCAGCAGTTACGCTGGTCCCGAGCAGTACTTC. Protein sequence: CASSYAGPEQYF.

This clonotype was detected many times. The V call is TRBV20-1, the J call TRBJ2-7, with 8 bases fitting TRBD1. Germline CDR1 is DFQATT and CDR2 is SNEGSKA (reference sequence). Losses at the gene ends were 1 base for V and 4 bases for J; bases not matched to a gene: 15. The CDR3 covers 17 residues. Written as DNA, the CDR3 is TGCAGTGCTAGAGCGCTCGTGACAGGGGTTTTGGTATACGAGCAGTACTTC. Encoded protein: CSARALVTGVLVYEQYF.

Ten or more counts support this clonotype. The J gene is TRBJ1-2, the V gene TRBV20-1, with 7 bases fitting TRBD1. V lost 3 bases to trimming and J lost 6 bases; unmatched junction nucleotides: 10. Germline lookup yields CDR1 DFQATT and CDR2 SNEGSKA (reference sequence). The CDR3 runs 14 residues. The CDR3 region is CSASQNRDSNGYTF. The DNA for the CDR3 is TGCAGTGCTAGTCAAAACCGGGACAGTAATGGCTACACCTTC.

This clonotype was recorded a few times. This rearrangement joins TRBV9 to TRBJ2-1; D is unresolved. V was cut by 6 bases and J by 3 bases, with 7 bases left in between. The CDR3 contains 12 residues. CDR1 and CDR2 (germline): SGDLS, YYNGEE. CDR3 amino acids: CASIRFYNEQFF. CDR3 bases: TGTGCCAGCATAAGGTTCTACAATGAGCAGTTCTTC. Full variable domain (missing parts from reference TRBV9 and TRBJ2-1): DSGVTQTPKHLITATGQRVTLRCSPRSGDLSVYWYQQSLDQGLQFLIQYYNGEERAKGNILERFSAQQFPDLHSELNLSSLELGDSALYFCASIRFYNEQFFGPGTRLTVL.

The table lists this clonotype with many counts. V and J are TRBV5-5 and TRBJ2-1; D uncertain. The CDR3 is made up of 12 amino acids. V gave up 3 bases and J gave up 14 bases, with 15 bases separating them. In germline, CDR1 is SGHKS, CDR2 YYEKEE (reference sequence). The CDR3 region is CASSYTSLRKFF. The CDR3 DNA reads TGTGCCAGCAGCTATACTTCCCTCCGAAAGTTCTTC.

The chain is built from TRBV5-6 and TRBJ2-1, with TRBD1 identical over 7 bases. The germline V gene has CDR1 SGHDT and CDR2 YYEEEE. Trimming cost V 0 bases and J 6 bases; bases outside gene matches: 6. CDR3 length equals 15 residues. The CDR3 coding sequence is TGTGCCAGCAGCTTGGACAGGGGTCTCCCCAATGAGCAGTTCTTC. This translates into CASSLDRGLPNEQFF. Full variable domain (rest looked up from reference TRBV5-6 and TRBJ2-1): DAGVTQSPTHLIKTRGQQVTLRCSPKSGHDTVSWYQQALGQGPQFIFQYYEEEERQRGNFPDRFSGHQFPNYSSELNVNALLLGDSALYLCASSLDRGLPNEQFFGPGTRLTVL.

Comments on this clonotype: A much more abundant neighbour one base away suggests this may be a read error. The chain uses TRBV10-3 and TRBJ2-7; D is possibly TRBD2 (6 bases). The CDR3 length is 16 residues. Germline V gene data show CDR1 as ENHRY and CDR2 as SYGVKD. The V and J ends lost 0 bases and 0 bases respectively, with 12 bases between them. The CDR3 coding sequence is TGTGCCATCAGTGAGTCGGGCGGGACGGACTCCTACGAGCAGTACTTC. As protein: CAISESGGTDSYEQYF.

This chain links TRBV5-8 with TRBJ2-7, with D uncertain. Looked up from germline, CDR1 is SGHTS and CDR2 is YDEGEE. V shed 0 bases and J shed 0 bases, with 13 bases lying between them. This CDR3 comprises 16 residues. Written as DNA, the CDR3 is TGTGCCAGCAGCTTGGGCGAGATACCTTTCTCCTACGAGCAGTACTTC. Amino acids: CASSLGEIPFSYEQYF. Variable domain in full (rest from reference TRBV5-8 and TRBJ2-7): EAGVTQSPTHLIKTRGQQATLRCSPISGHTSVYWYQQALGLGLQFLLWYDEGEERNRGNFPPRFSGRQFPNYSSELNVNALELEDSALYLCASSLGEIPFSYEQYFGPGTRLTVT.

Points on this clonotype: A much bigger clone sits one base away, suggesting this may be a read error. The chain recombines TRBV7-9 with TRBJ2-1; TRBD2 might be the D (5 bases). TRBJ2-7 matches the DNA end more closely, so the J call is doubtful. The CDR3 contains 18 residues. The germline CDR1 and CDR2 sequences are SEHNR and FQNEAQ (reference sequence). CDR3 region: CATLSRAPGSMAYNEQYF. In nucleotides, the CDR3 is TGTGCCACCCTTTCCAGAGCGCCGGGGTCGATGGCCTACAATGAGCAGTACTTC.

This clonotype was found a few times. The chain recombines TRBV27 with TRBJ1-1; D gene ambiguous. The V end lost 8 bases, the J end lost 3 bases, and 19 bases lay between the germline ends. Germline V lookup: CDR1 MNHEY, CDR2 SMNVEV (reference sequence). This CDR3 region has 15 residues. The CDR3 DNA follows: TGTGCCAGCTCGAACGTAGGGTTTTTTTACACTGAAGCTTTCTTT. It specifies CASSNVGFFYTEAFF.

There are many counts of this clonotype. The chain is built from TRBV6-1 and TRBJ2-2; D might be TRBD1 or TRBD2, each matching 5 bases. The germline gives CDR1 MNHNS, CDR2 SASEGT. This CDR3 has 13 residues. V lost 7 bases, J lost 1 base, and 7 bases lay in between. The CDR3 here is CASNGGNTGELFF. CDR3 bases: TGTGCCAGCAATGGGGGGAACACCGGGGAGCTGTTTTTT.

This clonotype was found a few times. The CDR3 DNA is TGTGCCAGCACCAGGGGCAGCCGTAATGAAAAACTGTTTTTT. It specifies CASTRGSRNEKLFF. The V call is TRBV9, the J call TRBJ1-4; a possible D gene is TRBD1 (6 bases). V was pared by 6 bases and J by 4 bases, with 13 bases between. CDR3 length: 14 residues. Per germline, CDR1 SGDLS and CDR2 YYNGEE. The variable domain in full, completed from reference TRBV9 and TRBJ1-4, reads DSGVTQTPKHLITATGQRVTLRCSPRSGDLSVYWYQQSLDQGLQFLIQYYNGEERAKGNILERFSAQQFPDLHSELNLSSLELGDSALYFCASTRGSRNEKLFFGSGTQLSVL.

This clonotype appeared many times. The chain uses TRBV19 and TRBJ2-3; perhaps TRBD2 as D (5 bases). Germline CDR1 reads LNHDA; CDR2 reads SQIVND (reference sequence). This CDR3 has 13 amino acids. The ends were cut back, 5 bases at V and 6 bases at J, with 12 bases in the middle. The CDR3 protein is CASSAKAVDTQYF. CDR3 DNA sequence: TGTGCCAGTAGTGCAAAAGCGGTGGATACGCAGTATTTT.

In this sample, this clonotype turned up many times. The chain carries TRBV20-1 and TRBJ2-1; D is possibly TRBD1 or TRBD2 (5 bases each). The CDR3 covers 14 residues. Trimming pared 4 bases from V and 5 bases from J, leaving 15 bases between. CDR1 is DFQATT and CDR2 is SNEGSKA in the germline V gene (reference sequence). The CDR3 loop is CSAKWGGPDNEQFF. In nucleotides, the CDR3 is TGCAGTGCTAAATGGGGCGGGCCCGACAATGAGCAGTTCTTC.

This clonotype has more than one count but fewer than ten. V gene TRBV6-2 or TRBV6-3 combines with J gene TRBJ2-7, with 7 bases lining up with TRBD2. The CDR3 has 16 amino acids. CDR1 and CDR2 from the germline V gene are MNHEY and SVGEGT. V shed 6 bases, J shed 0 bases, and the junction held 11 bases outside the gene matches. For the CDR3, the DNA is TGTGCCAGCAGAGCTCGGGACTACCCCAGCTCCTACGAGCAGTACTTC. This translates into CASRARDYPSSYEQYF.

This clonotype was seen ten or more times. The J gene is TRBJ2-1, the V gene TRBV27; D is perhaps TRBD1 (5 bases). The V end lost 3 bases, the J end lost 4 bases, and 10 bases lay between the germline ends. Germline values: CDR1 MNHEY, CDR2 SMNVEV (reference sequence). The CDR3 sequence is 14 residues long. CDR3 coding DNA: TGTGCCAGCAGTTTGGGCAGGGCATACAATGAGCAGTTCTTC. Its protein product is CASSLGRAYNEQFF.

This clonotype has a handful of counts. The chain uses TRBV9 and TRBJ2-3, with D possibly TRBD2 on 5 matching bases. Germline CDR1 SGDLS, CDR2 YYNGEE. Deletions cut 0 bases from V and 2 bases from J, with 10 bases between. The CDR3 extends over 15 amino acids. The CDR3 sequence is CASSVASGLTDTQYF. The CDR3 region has the DNA TGTGCCAGCAGCGTAGCGTCCGGACTCACAGATACGCAGTATTTT.

Points on this clonotype: At one boundary the junction diverges from the germline segment, which might be a read error. The V and J genes are TRBV20-1 and TRBJ2-3; 10 nucleotides align to TRBD2. Germline V gene lookup returns CDR1 DFQATT and CDR2 SNEGSKA (reference sequence). The CDR3 sequence is 16 residues long. The CDR3 sequence is CSAPPIAGGFTGTQYF. DNA for the CDR3: TGCAGTGCCCCTCCTATAGCGGGAGGATTCACAGGTACGCAGTATTTT.